This is a list of T cell receptor beta chains from one sample in a study of blood T cell repertoires in COVID-19. Some clones are missing from TCRdb's copy, which holds only in-frame ones; the method was immunoSEQ multiplex PCR. Among 99,000 or so clones listed, about three quarters were seen once. Sequenced input: peripheral blood. The receptors shown here come from an older woman with acute or convalescent COVID-19. The CDR3 runs from the conserved cysteine through the conserved F or W. The D gene is left open where the match is weak. A row's size may be missing; if present it is once, few, many or a size class.

D gene	V gene	J gene	clone size	CDR3 protein	CDR3 DNA
-	TRBV10-3	TRBJ2-5	-	CAISEEEAQYF	TGTGCCATCAGTGAGGAAGAGGCCCAGTACTTC
-	TRBV5-1	TRBJ2-7	-	CASSLPSLNREVRGEQYF	TGCGCCAGCAGCTTGCCGAGTTTAAACAGGGAAGTTCGTGGCGAGCAGTACTTC
-	TRBV9	TRBJ2-5	-	CASSAPGKETQYF	TGTGCCAGCAGCGCCCCAGGGAAAGAGACCCAGTACTTC
-	TRBV21-1	TRBJ2-7	-	CASSRGPGGNDSYEQYF	TGTGCCAGCAGCCGTGGGCCGGGGGGGAACGACTCCTACGAGCAGTACTTC
-	TRBV19	TRBJ2-2	-	CASSTGVGFPGELFF	TGTGCCAGTAGTACGGGGGTGGGGTTTCCCGGGGAGCTGTTTTTT
-	TRBV18	TRBJ1-5	many	CASSSGRQWPQHF	TGTGCCAGCTCATCAGGGAGGCAATGGCCCCAGCATTTT
-	TRBV29-1	TRBJ2-5	-	CSVVTGFQETQYF	TGCAGCGTTGTAACAGGGTTCCAAGAGACCCAGTACTTC
-	TRBV29-1	TRBJ2-7	-	CSVEDEGSYEQYF	TGCAGCGTTGAAGATGAGGGTTCCTACGAGCAGTACTTC
TRBD1	TRBV19	TRBJ2-2	-	CASSGQGNTGELFF	TGTGCCAGTAGTGGACAGGGGAACACCGGGGAGCTGTTTTTT
-	TRBV19	TRBJ2-2	-	CASSIIGGDYRSGELFF	TGTGCCAGTAGTATAATAGGCGGGGATTATCGGTCGGGGGAGCTGTTTTTT
TRBD1	TRBV28	TRBJ1-1	-	CASSSTGGKNTEAFF	TGTGCCAGCAGTTCGACAGGGGGGAAGAACACTGAAGCTTTCTTT
-	TRBV2	TRBJ1-1	-	CASMEGPNTEAFF	TGTGCCAGCATGGAGGGCCCGAACACTGAAGCTTTCTTT
-	TRBV2	TRBJ1-5	-	CASSAVGGGIEAQHF	TGTGCCAGCAGTGCGGTAGGCGGAGGGATAGAGGCCCAGCATTTT
-	TRBV6-5	TRBJ2-3	once	CASMGGARGTDTQYF	TGTGCCAGCATGGGCGGGGCCCGAGGTACAGATACGCAGTATTTT
TRBD2	TRBV28	TRBJ2-3	-	CASSRGAGVTDTQYF	TGTGCCAGCAGTCGCGGTGCGGGGGTCACAGATACGCAGTATTTT
TRBD1	TRBV5-4	TRBJ1-2	-	CASSLVGQGHNGYTF	TGTGCCAGCAGCTTGGTGGGACAGGGGCATAATGGCTACACCTTC
TRBD1	TRBV28	TRBJ2-7	-	CASSRTGSRHF	TGTGCCAGCAGTCGGACAGGGTCGAGGCACTTC
-	TRBV7-6	TRBJ1-6	-	CASSLNIGGQQTSNSPLHF	TGTGCCAGCAGCTTAAATATTGGCGGACAGCAAACAAGCAATTCACCCCTCCACTTT
TRBD1	TRBV4-1	TRBJ1-1	-	CASSPRTGNTEAFF	TGCGCCAGCAGCCCGCGGACAGGGAACACTGAAGCTTTCTTT
-	TRBV28	TRBJ1-1	medium-sized	CASSLRATGNTEAFF	TGTGCCAGCAGTTTACGAGCCACCGGGAACACTGAAGCTTTCTTT
-	TRBV5-5	TRBJ2-5	-	CASSRVGQGGETQYF	TGTGCCAGCAGCCGGGTAGGACAGGGAGGGGAGACCCAGTACTTC
-	TRBV7-9	TRBJ1-4	-	CASSRDTATNEKLFF	TGTGCCAGCAGCAGAGACACCGCAACTAATGAAAAACTGTTTTTT
-	TRBV6-1	TRBJ1-6	-	CASSEGGGDSPLHF	TGTGCCAGCAGTGAAGGCGGGGGAGATTCACCCCTCCACTTT
TRBD2	TRBV3-1/TRBV3-2	TRBJ2-7	-	CASSQVGRGAYEQYF	TGTGCCAGCAGCCAAGTTGGTCGGGGGGCCTACGAGCAGTACTTC
-	TRBV5-4	TRBJ2-3	few	CASSQGPDTQYF	TGTGCCAGCAGCCAGGGCCCTGATACGCAGTATTTT
TRBD1	TRBV5-1	TRBJ1-1	few	CASSTGQLNTEAFF	TGCGCCAGCAGCACGGGACAGTTGAACACTGAAGCTTTCTTT
-	TRBV5-1	TRBJ2-1	few	CASSSTGQTNNEQFF	TGCGCCAGCAGTTCCACCGGACAGACGAACAATGAGCAGTTCTTC
-	TRBV3-1/TRBV3-2	TRBJ1-2	-	CASSQGAVGAANGYTF	TGTGCCAGCAGCCAAGGGGCGGTGGGGGCGGCGAATGGCTACACCTTC
-	TRBV10-3	TRBJ1-5	-	CAISESPGAQPQHF	TGTGCCATCAGTGAGAGCCCAGGGGCCCAGCCCCAGCATTTT
TRBD1	TRBV5-4	TRBJ2-5	-	CASSLAGGRETQYF	TGTGCCAGCAGCTTGGCAGGGGGTCGAGAGACCCAGTACTTC
-	TRBV27	TRBJ2-2	-	CASSMGRTGELFF	TGTGCCAGCAGCATGGGGCGGACCGGGGAGCTGTTTTTT
-	TRBV6-2/TRBV6-3	TRBJ1-5	-	CASSPGAGNQPQHF	TGTGCCAGCAGTCCGGGAGCAGGTAATCAGCCCCAGCATTTT
TRBD1	TRBV10-3	TRBJ1-2	-	CAISGSRVTRGLGYGYTF	TGTGCCATCAGTGGAAGTCGGGTTACCAGGGGGCTCGGCTATGGCTACACCTTC